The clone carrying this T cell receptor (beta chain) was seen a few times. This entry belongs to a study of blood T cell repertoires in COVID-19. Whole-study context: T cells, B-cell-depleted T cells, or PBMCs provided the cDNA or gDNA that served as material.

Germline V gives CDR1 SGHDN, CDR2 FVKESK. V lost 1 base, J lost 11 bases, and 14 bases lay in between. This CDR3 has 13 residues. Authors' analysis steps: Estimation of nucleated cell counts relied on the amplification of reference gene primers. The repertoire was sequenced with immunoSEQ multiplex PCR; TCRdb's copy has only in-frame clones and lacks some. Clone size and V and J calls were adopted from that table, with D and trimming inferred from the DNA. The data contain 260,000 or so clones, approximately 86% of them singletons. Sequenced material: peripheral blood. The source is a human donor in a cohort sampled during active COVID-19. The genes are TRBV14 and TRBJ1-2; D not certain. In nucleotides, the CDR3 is TGTGCCAGCAGCCAAGCGACGGTCTTCGGGTACACCTTC. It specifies CASSQATVFGYTF.